This T cell receptor beta chain stems from a study of Ad26.COV2.S vaccination and SARS-CoV-2 variants. Study-wide findings and caveats: Vaccinees and placebo recipients showed similar non-spike TCR breadth.

The length of the CDR3 is 16 residues. Per germline, CDR1 SGHTS and CDR2 YDEGEE. Trimming shortened V by 4 bases and J by 2 bases, and 15 bases separated the two germline ends. To note about this clone: Its antigen is unidentified.

Only in-frame clones appear in the TCRdb table, and some are missing; sequencing was by immunoSEQ multiplex PCR. Of about 400,000 clones in the sample, roughly 90% were seen once. Treatment defined: some 20 received Ad26.COV2.S at low or high dose, single or two shots; about 5 received placebo; per-sample allocation not given. Sample collection was performed on day 63 after the first vaccine or placebo injection. This chain joins TRBV5-8 and TRBJ1-4, with a tentative D call TRBD1 (5 bases). The TCR sequence derives from a person between 18 and 59 years old who received the Ad26.COV2.S COVID-19 vaccine or a placebo. This specimen was peripheral blood, taken in a trial of Ad26.COV2.S vaccine versus placebo. Here the CDR3 DNA reads TGTGCCAGCAGCGGGGGAGGTGCAGGGACTAATGAAAAACTGTTTTTT. Translated, it gives CASSGGGAGTNEKLFF.